This TCR beta chain is drawn from a study of blood T cells in healthy people across ages (dated by TCRdb to about 2015). Regarding the study in general: In model experiments, roughly one uniquely barcoded TCR beta cDNA molecule per two T cells was captured by template switching. The study measured age-related changes in TCR beta repertoire diversity using deep sequencing normalized with unique cDNA molecular identifiers. Four age groups were formed from the donors: young (average approximately 16 years), middle-aged (around 41), aged (approximately 60) and long-lived (less than 85). To avoid experimental bias, donors of different ages were randomly spread across the sequencing lanes. Using the same blood draw, the study looked at two additional independent replicas of 1 million unique cDNA reads for two donors, one aged 18 to 30 and the other aged 80 or older.

The library came from 5' RACE. Instrument on record: Illumina HiSeq 2500. A second PCR of roughly 6 to 12 cycles was run with a J-beta primer mix and a sample-barcoded 5' primer. Each TCR beta cDNA molecule received a unique molecular identifier from a template-switch 5' adaptor carrying 12 random nucleotides. Each sample yielded at least 2.5 million CDR3-containing paired-end reads. All of the RNA was converted into first-strand cDNA using the Mint cDNA synthesis kit, with a TRBC-specific oligonucleotide serving as the primer. All cDNA was treated with uracil-DNA glycosylase and then went through a first 18-cycle PCR with the universal primers M1SS and BC2_uni_R. In the source study's methods: For normalization, 1 million high-quality reads, each with a distinct molecular identifier, were randomly selected from each sample. Reads sharing molecular identifiers were discarded rather than binned into consensus sequences. MiTCR, set to a Q25 quality threshold and the strictest error-elimination algorithm, was used for CDR3 identification, clonotype clustering and error correction. Lower-bound total TCR beta diversity was estimated with a nonparametric unseen species model using Euler transformation. The public reads were reanalyzed by TCRdb: fastp trimming at Q25, MiXCR alignment, in-frame beta chains only. CDR3 protein sequences are deduplicated, and each keeps its most common genes and DNA. These V and J calls rely on TCRdb rather than the paper's analysis. Within this sample are just under 750,000 distinct CDR3 sequences, with approximately 21% of them counted one time only. The ten biggest clones cover roughly 22% of the sample.

There are 14 amino acids in the CDR3, from cysteine to phenylalanine inclusive. The only DNA kept is the CDR3, 42 bases in frame from the first base. CDR1 SGHRS and CDR2 YFSETQ were looked up in the germline V gene. On this clonotype itself: No antigen is known for it. It has no much larger one-base neighbor in the sample; base qualities were not kept.

The approximately 41 donors, aged 6 to 90 years, were systemically healthy Caucasian individuals from Russia. Approximately 9.7 milliliters of peripheral blood were drawn from each donor into EDTA-treated Vacutainer tubes. Ficoll-Paque density-gradient centrifugation was used to isolate PBMCs, with at least 6 million obtained per sample. Total RNA was extracted from PBMCs with Trizol reagent, with at least 6 micrograms obtained per sample. For every donor, an aliquot of PBMCs went through flow cytometry to measure the percentages of naive CD45RAhigh/CD27high T cells. What the study reported, not specific to this receptor: Compared with the aged group, the long-lived group had more naive CD4+ T cells, fewer expanded clones and increased TCR diversity, suggesting age selection. The CMV infection status of donors was not known, potentially confounding age-related changes in expanded clonotypes. Since profiling was done on bulk unsorted PBMCs, naive and antigen-experienced compartments could not be conclusively compared. As age increased, observed TCR beta diversity per million T cells dropped in a roughly linear way, and a significant reduction was already evident by age 40. Estimates of total diversity based on one million sequenced T cells were regarded as lower bounds and as underestimates. Observed TCR beta diversity correlated strongly with the percentage of naive T cells measured by flow cytometry.

The sample consisted of blood. The receptor's source is a man in his 70s in good health. Recombination connected TRBV5-1 to TRBJ2-7; 12 nucleotides in the junction match TRBD2. The better agreement between TRBJ2-1 and the DNA end casts doubt on the J call. The CDR3 region: CASKTSGSYNEQFF. The DNA is as follows: TGCGCCAGCAAGACTAGCGGGAGTTACAATGAGCAGTTCTTC.